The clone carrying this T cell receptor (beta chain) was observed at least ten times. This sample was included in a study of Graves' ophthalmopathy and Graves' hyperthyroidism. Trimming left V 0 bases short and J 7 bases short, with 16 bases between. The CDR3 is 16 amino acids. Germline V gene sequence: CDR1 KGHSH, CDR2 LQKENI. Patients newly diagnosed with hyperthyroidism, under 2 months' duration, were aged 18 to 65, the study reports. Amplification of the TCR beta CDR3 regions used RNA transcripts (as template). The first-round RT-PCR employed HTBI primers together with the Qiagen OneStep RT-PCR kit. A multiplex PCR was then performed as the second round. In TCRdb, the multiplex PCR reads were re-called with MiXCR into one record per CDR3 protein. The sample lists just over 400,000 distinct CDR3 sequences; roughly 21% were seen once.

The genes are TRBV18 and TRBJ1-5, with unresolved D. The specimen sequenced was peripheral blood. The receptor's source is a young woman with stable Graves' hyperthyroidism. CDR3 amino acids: CASSPPGWVGFQPQHF. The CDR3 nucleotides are TGTGCCAGCTCACCACCGGGCTGGGTAGGGTTCCAGCCCCAGCATTTT.